One and the same sample provided the 26 T cell receptor beta chains below, sequenced in a study of blood T cell repertoires in COVID-19. Here immunoSEQ multiplex PCR was the method, and the copy in TCRdb shows in-frame clones only, minus some. Here the sample spans 140,000 to 150,000 clones, less than 90% being singletons. Material: peripheral blood. These receptors were collected from a human donor in a cohort sampled during active COVID-19.

The rearrangement uses TRBV27 and TRBJ2-1; the match to TRBD1 covers 8 bases. J lost 8 bases, V lost 4 bases, and 16 bases had no gene match. This CDR3 spans 17 amino acids. The germline V gene has CDR1 MNHEY and CDR2 SMNVEV (reference sequence). DNA for the CDR3: TGTGCCAGCAGTTCCCAATTTTCAGGGGGCGGTCGGGATGAGCAGTTCTTC. It is translated as CASSSQFSGGGRDEQFF.

This clone has only a few counts. The rearrangement joins TRBV12-3 or TRBV12-4 to TRBJ2-3; 10 bases line up with TRBD2. V dropped 10 bases and J dropped 0; count of bases not matched to a gene: 1. This CDR3 has 13 amino acids. This chain's CDR3 is CATSGGSTDTQYF. CDR3 in DNA: TGTGCCACTAGCGGGGGTAGCACAGATACGCAGTATTTT.

This chain's CDR3 is CSVGQGSTDTQYF. The DNA for the CDR3 is TGCAGCGTTGGACAGGGGTCCACAGATACGCAGTATTTT. This chain connects TRBV29-1 to TRBJ2-3; 8 positions agree with TRBD1. The CDR3 is 13 amino acids. CDR1 and CDR2 from the germline V gene are SQVTM and ANQGSEA. The ends lost 4 bases at V and 2 bases at J; junction bases unmatched: 2.

V and J are TRBV7-9 and TRBJ1-1; D possibly corresponds to TRBD1 (6 bases). This CDR3 has 14 amino acids. V shed 5 bases and J shed 1 base, with 11 bases lying between them. Germline values: CDR1 SEHNR, CDR2 FQNEAQ (reference sequence). The CDR3 protein is CASSTDRSNTEAFF. In DNA form, the CDR3 reads TGTGCCAGCAGCACGGACAGATCGAACACTGAAGCTTTCTTT.

The chain's CDR3 is CASSEGEVVDIQYF. CDR3 DNA sequence: TGTGCCAGCAGTGAGGGAGAGGTGGTGGACATTCAGTACTTC. The V call is TRBV2, the J call TRBJ2-4; perhaps TRBD2 as D (5 bases). Germline V gene lookup returns CDR1 SNHLY and CDR2 FYNNEI. Trimming pared 3 bases from V and 8 bases from J, leaving 14 bases between. The CDR3 runs to 14 residues.

Only a few counts were recorded for this clone. V is TRBV6-5 and J is TRBJ1-1; 10 positions match TRBD1. This CDR3 has 14 residues. Unmatched junction bases numbered 2, after V lost 6 bases and J lost 1 base. Germline-derived CDR1 and CDR2 are MNHEY and SVGAGI. The CDR3 DNA sequence: TGTGCCAGCAGGGACAGGGGGGAGAACACTGAAGCTTTCTTT. Residues: CASRDRGENTEAFF.

V is TRBV6-2 or TRBV6-3 and J is TRBJ1-1, with a possible D match to TRBD1 (6 bases). Germline V gene lookup returns CDR1 MNHEY and CDR2 SVGEGT. CDR3 length: 14 amino acids. V dropped 0 bases and J dropped 6 bases, with 11 bases sitting between them. CDR3 bases: TGTGCCAGCAGTTACTCTCGGGGGGCTCCTGAAGCTTTCTTT. Residues: CASSYSRGAPEAFF.

This sequence joins TRBV7-9 and TRBJ1-5, with D tentatively TRBD1 (5 bases). The CDR3 consists of 14 residues. Trimming cost V 10 bases and J 0 bases, with 13 bases left between them. Germline CDR1 is SEHNR and CDR2 is FQNEAQ (reference sequence). In DNA form, the CDR3 reads TGTGCCATCTCGGGGGGTTATAGCAATCAGCCCCAGCATTTT. It is translated as CAISGGYSNQPQHF.

The rearrangement uses TRBV19 and TRBJ1-1; D gene unclear. The CDR3 contains 13 residues. V lost 1 base to trimming and J lost 6 bases, with 9 bases between them. Per germline, CDR1 LNHDA and CDR2 SQIVND (reference sequence). The DNA of the CDR3 is TGTGCCAGTAGTATAGGGCGGGGAGCTGAAGCTTTCTTT. Its translation: CASSIGRGAEAFF.

The chain carries TRBV28 and TRBJ1-5, with a possible D match to TRBD1 (6 bases). Germline V gene sequence: CDR1 MDHEN, CDR2 SYDVKM. The V end lost 3 bases, the J end lost 2 bases, and 14 bases lay between the germline ends. The CDR3 runs to 16 residues. CDR3 loop: CASSLGGGGGNQPQHF. CDR3 in DNA: TGTGCCAGCAGTTTGGGGGGCGGGGGGGGCAATCAGCCCCAGCATTTT.

The chain joins TRBV2 to TRBJ1-2; 7 bases fit TRBD1. The ends lost 6 bases at V and 2 bases at J; junction bases unmatched: 3. The CDR3 is 13 residues long. Per the germline V gene, CDR1 is SNHLY and CDR2 is FYNNEI. This CDR3 reads CASRAQGNYGYTF. The CDR3, as DNA: TGTGCCAGCAGAGCACAGGGGAACTATGGCTACACCTTC.

The chain has TRBV7-2 and TRBJ1-6; the D is unclear. The CDR3 has 16 amino acids. V was shortened by 4 bases and J by 6 bases, with 16 bases between the two germline ends. CDR1 and CDR2 (germline): SGHTA, FQGNSA. The CDR3 region is CASSSRERETNSPLHF. The CDR3 DNA sequence: TGTGCCAGCAGCTCTCGGGAGAGGGAGACTAATTCACCCCTCCACTTT.

The CDR3 DNA follows: TGTGCCAGCAGTTACTGGGGGGTCACCGGGGAGCTGTTTTTT. Residues: CASSYWGVTGELFF. The chain couples TRBV6-2 or TRBV6-3 to TRBJ2-2; D is perhaps TRBD2 (6 bases). The length of the CDR3 is 14 residues. Germline CDR1 MNHEY, CDR2 SVGEGT. V was shortened by 1 base and J by 4 bases, with 7 bases between the two germline ends.

This clone was picked up one time. The chain couples TRBV19 to TRBJ2-3, with 8 bases lining up with TRBD1. V lost 8 bases and J lost 2; bases outside the gene matches: 9. The CDR3 is made up of 15 amino acids. Germline V gene sequence: CDR1 LNHDA, CDR2 SQIVND (reference sequence). This chain's CDR3 is CASGDRLSHTDTQYF. The CDR3 nucleotides read TGTGCCAGTGGGGACAGGTTATCCCACACAGATACGCAGTATTTT.

The table lists this clone with a few counts. This chain links TRBV27 with TRBJ2-7; 7 nucleotides align to TRBD1. The trim removed 0 bases at V and 3 bases at J, leaving 5 bases unmatched. In germline, CDR1 is MNHEY, CDR2 SMNVEV (reference sequence). The CDR3 totals 15 residues. The CDR3 DNA follows: TGTGCCAGCAGTTTATCAGCACAGGGGAACTACGAGCAGTACTTC. As protein: CASSLSAQGNYEQYF.

The chain is built from TRBV6-2 or TRBV6-3 and TRBJ2-2, with D perhaps TRBD2 (6 bases). Germline V gene sequence: CDR1 MNHEY, CDR2 SVGEGT. This CDR3 is built from 18 residues. Trimming shortened V by 6 bases and J by 1 base, and 21 bases separated the two germline ends. The CDR3 reads CASSPRDWGRGNTGELFF. The CDR3 DNA follows: TGTGCCAGCAGCCCCCGGGACTGGGGTCGGGGGAACACCGGGGAGCTGTTTTTT.

A single count supports this clone. V and J are TRBV28 and TRBJ1-1; a possible D gene is TRBD1 (5 bases). Germline assignment: CDR1 MDHEN and CDR2 SYDVKM. The V gene lost 5 bases and the J gene lost 0 bases, with 10 bases spanning the gap. This CDR3 has 14 residues. CDR3 DNA sequence: TGTGCCAGCAGTGGAGGGGTCATGAACACTGAAGCTTTCTTT. It translates to CASSGGVMNTEAFF.

The V call is TRBV12-5, the J call TRBJ2-7; the match to TRBD1 covers 8 bases. The CDR3 loop spans 15 amino acids. Looked up from germline, CDR1 is LGHNT and CDR2 is FRNRAP. V dropped 1 base and J dropped 5; count of bases not matched to a gene: 7. The CDR3 loop is CASGLGLRGLDEQYF. CDR3 sequence (DNA): TGTGCTAGTGGTTTGGGCCTCAGGGGGCTGGACGAGCAGTACTTC.

The rearrangement uses TRBV7-9 and TRBJ2-5; 8 positions match TRBD2. Germline lookup yields CDR1 SEHNR and CDR2 FQNEAQ (reference sequence). The length of the CDR3 is 13 residues. With 3 bases clipped from V and 5 bases from J, the junction kept 2 bases outside the gene matches. The DNA for the CDR3 is TGTGCCAGCAGCTTGGGACTAGGCGAGACCCAGTACTTC. It codes for CASSLGLGETQYF. The full variable domain, rest sourced from reference TRBV7-9 and TRBJ2-5, is DTGVSQNPRHKITKRGQNVTFRCDPISEHNRLYWYRQTLGQGPEFLTYFQNEAQLEKSRLLSDRFSAERPKGSFSTLEIQRTEQGDSAMYLCASSLGLGETQYFGPGTRLLVL.

The chain recombines TRBV5-5 with TRBJ1-4, with D possibly being TRBD1 (5 bases). The germline V gene has CDR1 SGHKS and CDR2 YYEKEE (reference sequence). CDR3 length: 15 amino acids. The V gene lost 4 bases and the J gene lost 4 bases, with 14 bases spanning the gap. The CDR3 bases are TGTGCCAGCAGCCAAACGACAGCTTATAATGAAAAACTGTTTTTT. Amino acid sequence: CASSQTTAYNEKLFF.

The J gene is TRBJ1-2, the V gene TRBV6-5; the match to TRBD1 covers 10 bases. V was pared by 8 bases and J by 8 bases, with 14 bases of the junction left unmatched. Germline values: CDR1 MNHEY, CDR2 SVGAGI. This CDR3 comprises 15 residues. The CDR3 spells CASLSAGQGVQGYTF. CDR3 sequence (DNA): TGTGCCAGCCTGTCCGCTGGACAGGGGGTTCAGGGCTACACCTTC.

The J gene is TRBJ1-5, the V gene TRBV28; 9 bases are a match to TRBD1. The J segment lost 0 bases and the V segment lost 5 bases, leaving 11 bases of the junction unmatched. Germline CDR1 and CDR2: MDHEN and SYDVKM. This CDR3 contains 18 residues. In DNA form, the CDR3 reads TGTGCCAGCAGTGGGGACAGGGTGGTAGAGCCTAGCAATCAGCCCCAGCATTTT. The encoded protein is CASSGDRVVEPSNQPQHF.

The genes are TRBV5-4 and TRBJ1-1; D is perhaps TRBD1 (5 bases). V lost 5 bases and J lost 2, with 10 bases in between. Looked up from germline, CDR1 is SGHNT and CDR2 is YYREEE (reference sequence). There are 13 residues in the CDR3. The CDR3 coding sequence is TGTGCCAGCAGGGGGCAGGGAAACACTGAAGCTTTCTTT. Protein sequence: CASRGQGNTEAFF.

V and J are TRBV15 and TRBJ2-7; no definite D call. V was cut by 3 bases and J by 4 bases, with 7 bases left in between. The CDR3 totals 12 residues. Per the germline V gene, CDR1 is LNHNV and CDR2 is YYDKDF (reference sequence). The CDR3 spells CATSSNRYEQYF. The CDR3 bases are TGTGCCACCAGCAGTAACAGATACGAGCAGTACTTC.

The rearrangement links TRBV7-9 to TRBJ2-7; TRBD2 matches 11 bases. The CDR3 is made up of 15 amino acids. Germline V lookup: CDR1 SEHNR, CDR2 FQNEAQ (reference sequence). V gave up 5 bases and J gave up 7 bases; unmatched junction bases: 10. The CDR3: CASSPRLAGSREQYF. The CDR3 DNA reads as TGTGCCAGCAGCCCCCGACTAGCGGGGTCCCGGGAGCAGTACTTC.

This clone was detected once. The gene calls are TRBV5-4 and TRBJ2-1; 11 bases map to TRBD2. J was trimmed by 7 bases and V by 0 bases; bases with no gene match: 15. The length of the CDR3 is 19 residues. Per the germline V gene, CDR1 is SGHNT and CDR2 is YYREEE (reference sequence). The CDR3 here is CASSLALLAGGPGSNEQFF. In DNA, the CDR3 is TGTGCCAGCAGCTTGGCCTTATTAGCGGGGGGGCCAGGGTCGAATGAGCAGTTCTTC. The whole variable domain, filled in from reference TRBV5-4 and TRBJ2-1, reads ETGVTQSPTHLIKTRGQQVTLRCSSQSGHNTVSWYQQALGQGPQFIFQYYREEENGRGNFPPRFSGLQFPNYSSELNVNALELDDSALYLCASSLALLAGGPGSNEQFFGPGTRLTVL.